This T cell receptor beta chain stems from a study of human T cells and chemical hapten exposure. Overall study findings and caveats: Since the donors had alopecia, their immune response may not be the same as that of healthy people.

Noted time point: patch test 3, about 24 weeks after DPC sensitization. Treatment specified: therapeutic diphenylcyclopropenone sensitization with weekly scalp DPC. Someone pulled total RNA out of unfractionated whole blood. Blood draws preceded each patch test application. After removal of 8 bases from V and 5 bases from J, the junction contained 9 bases not matched to a gene. This CDR3 has 14 amino acids. Comments on this clonotype: As yet, its antigen is unknown.

TCRdb fed the RACE reads into MiXCR, producing one record per CDR3 protein. The sample comprises 35,000 to 45,000 distinct CDR3 sequences, roughly an eighth of which are singletons, and 2% to 2.5% rests with the top ten. This rearrangement joins TRBV12-3 or TRBV12-4 to TRBJ2-5; 9 bases are shared with TRBD2. This TCR derives from a middle-aged woman with alopecia areata. Some clones in this sample may be carry-over from other donors' samples. Sequenced here: whole blood, sampled in connection with sensitization to the hapten diphenylcyclopropenone (DPC). CDR3 nucleotides: TGTGCCAGCGGACAAGCGGGAGGTGGGGAGACCCAGTACTTC. Translation gives CASGQAGGGETQYF.